This T cell receptor (beta chain) was recorded in a study of Graves' ophthalmopathy and Graves' hyperthyroidism. The junction had 11 bases not matched to a gene; V was cut back by 3 bases and J by 4 bases. The length of the CDR3 is 17 residues. Looked up from germline, CDR1 is SGDLS and CDR2 is YYNGEE. TCR beta CDR3 regions were amplified from RNA transcripts. The workflow started with a first-round RT-PCR run with HTBI primers and then moved on to a second-round multiplex PCR. TCRdb itself ran the multiplex PCR reads through MiXCR, one entry per CDR3 protein. The sample has under 200,000 distinct CDR3 sequences, 37% seen once.

V usage is TRBV9 and J usage is TRBJ1-4, with TRBD1 matching 8 bases. The receptor's source is a woman aged 40 to 50 with Graves' ophthalmopathy. The specimen sequenced was peripheral blood. The CDR3 nucleotides read TGTGCCAGCAGCGCCGGGACAGGCCTCCTTAGTAATGAAAAACTGTTTTTT. Protein product: CASSAGTGLLSNEKLFF.